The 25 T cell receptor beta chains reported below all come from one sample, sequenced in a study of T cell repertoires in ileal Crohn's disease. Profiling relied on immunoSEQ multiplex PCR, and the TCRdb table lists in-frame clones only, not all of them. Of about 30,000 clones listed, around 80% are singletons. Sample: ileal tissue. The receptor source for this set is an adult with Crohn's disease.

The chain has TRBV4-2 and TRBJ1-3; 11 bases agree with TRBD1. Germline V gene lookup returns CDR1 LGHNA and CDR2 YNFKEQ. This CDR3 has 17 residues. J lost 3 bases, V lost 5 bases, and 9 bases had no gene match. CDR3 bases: TGTGCCAGCAGCTCTGGCGTGGGACAGGGGGTTGGAAACACCATATATTTT. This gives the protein CASSSGVGQGVGNTIYF.

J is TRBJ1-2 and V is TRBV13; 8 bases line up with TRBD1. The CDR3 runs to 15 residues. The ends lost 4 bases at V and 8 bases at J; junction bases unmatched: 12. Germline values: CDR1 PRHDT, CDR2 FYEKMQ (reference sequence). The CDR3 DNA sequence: TGTGCCAGCAGCTCAACCCCCGGACAGGGCTGGGGCTACACCTTC. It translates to CASSSTPGQGWGYTF.

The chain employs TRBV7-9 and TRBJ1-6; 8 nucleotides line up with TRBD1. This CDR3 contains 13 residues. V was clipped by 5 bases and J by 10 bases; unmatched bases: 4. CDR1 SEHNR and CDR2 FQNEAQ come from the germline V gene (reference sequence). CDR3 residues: CASSPTGESPLHF. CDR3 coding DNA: TGTGCCAGCAGCCCGACAGGGGAGTCACCCCTCCACTTT.

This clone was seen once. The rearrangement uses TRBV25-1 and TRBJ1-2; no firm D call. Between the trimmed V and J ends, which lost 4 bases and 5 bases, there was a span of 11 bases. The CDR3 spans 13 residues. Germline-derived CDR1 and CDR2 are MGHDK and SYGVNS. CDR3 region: CASSGPGVYGYTF. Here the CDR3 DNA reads TGTGCCAGCAGTGGACCGGGAGTATATGGCTACACCTTC.

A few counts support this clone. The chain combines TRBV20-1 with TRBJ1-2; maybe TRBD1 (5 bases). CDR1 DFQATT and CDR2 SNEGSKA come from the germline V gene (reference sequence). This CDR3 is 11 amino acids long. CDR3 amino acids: CSPTVNYGYTF. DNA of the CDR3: TGCAGCCCGACAGTCAACTATGGCTACACCTTC.

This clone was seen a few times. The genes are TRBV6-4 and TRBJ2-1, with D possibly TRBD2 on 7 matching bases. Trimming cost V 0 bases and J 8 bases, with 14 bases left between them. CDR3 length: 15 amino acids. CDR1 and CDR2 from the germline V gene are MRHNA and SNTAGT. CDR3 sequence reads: CASSDSGGAGDEQFF. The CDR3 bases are TGTGCCAGCAGTGACTCGGGGGGGGCCGGGGATGAGCAGTTCTTC.

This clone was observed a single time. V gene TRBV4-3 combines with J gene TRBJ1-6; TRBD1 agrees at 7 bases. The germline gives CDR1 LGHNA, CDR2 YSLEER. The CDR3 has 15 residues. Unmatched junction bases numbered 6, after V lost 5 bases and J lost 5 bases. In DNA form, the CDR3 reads TGCGCCAGCAGCTCAGGACAGGCTGATAATTCACCCCTCCACTTT. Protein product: CASSSGQADNSPLHF.

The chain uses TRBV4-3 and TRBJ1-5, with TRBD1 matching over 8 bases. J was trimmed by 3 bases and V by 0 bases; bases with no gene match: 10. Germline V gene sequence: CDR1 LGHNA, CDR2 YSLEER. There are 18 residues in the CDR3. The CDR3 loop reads CASSQDLPGTGYNQPQHF. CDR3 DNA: TGCGCCAGCAGCCAAGATCTTCCCGGGACAGGCTACAATCAGCCCCAGCATTTT.

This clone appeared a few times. The CDR3 is CASSLQGLAEAFF. The CDR3 nucleotides are TGCGCCAGCAGCTTACAGGGTTTGGCTGAAGCTTTCTTT. The rearrangement uses TRBV5-1 and TRBJ1-1; D perhaps matches TRBD1 (6 bases). Per germline, CDR1 SGHRS and CDR2 YFSETQ. The V end lost 2 bases, the J end lost 6 bases, and 11 bases lay between the germline ends. The CDR3 covers 13 residues.

The CDR3 coding sequence is TGCGCCAGCAGCCTAAATCTCCAGGGGGAAGCTTTCTTT. Its protein is CASSLNLQGEAFF. The V gene is TRBV4-1, the J gene TRBJ1-1; D possibly corresponds to TRBD1 (6 bases). CDR1 is MGHRA and CDR2 is YSYEKL in the germline V gene. CDR3 size: 13 residues. The V gene lost 4 bases and the J gene lost 8 bases, with 14 bases spanning the gap.

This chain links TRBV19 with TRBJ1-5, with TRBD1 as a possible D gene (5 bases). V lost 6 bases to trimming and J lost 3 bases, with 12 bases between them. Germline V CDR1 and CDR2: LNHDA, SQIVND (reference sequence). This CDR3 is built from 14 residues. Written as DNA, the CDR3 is TGTGCCAGTAGCCCGACAGTAGTCAATCAGCCCCAGCATTTT. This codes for CASSPTVVNQPQHF.

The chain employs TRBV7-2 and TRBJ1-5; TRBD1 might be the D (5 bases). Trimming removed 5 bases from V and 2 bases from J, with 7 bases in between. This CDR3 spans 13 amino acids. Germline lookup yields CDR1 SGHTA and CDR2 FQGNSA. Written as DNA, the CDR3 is TGTGCCAGCAGCAAGACAGGCAATCAGCCCCAGCATTTT. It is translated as CASSKTGNQPQHF. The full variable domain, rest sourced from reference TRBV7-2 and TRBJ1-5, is GAGVSQSPSNKVTEKGKDVELRCDPISGHTALYWYRQSLGQGLEFLIYFQGNSAPDKSGLPSDRFSAERTGGSVSTLTIQRTQQEDSAVYLCASSKTGNQPQHFGDGTRLSIL.

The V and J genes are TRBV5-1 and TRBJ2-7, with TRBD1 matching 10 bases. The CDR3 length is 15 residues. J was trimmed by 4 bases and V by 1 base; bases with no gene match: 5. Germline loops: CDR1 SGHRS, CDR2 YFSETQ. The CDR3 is CASSLFGQGVYEQYF. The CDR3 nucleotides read TGCGCCAGCAGCTTGTTTGGACAGGGGGTTTACGAGCAGTACTTC.

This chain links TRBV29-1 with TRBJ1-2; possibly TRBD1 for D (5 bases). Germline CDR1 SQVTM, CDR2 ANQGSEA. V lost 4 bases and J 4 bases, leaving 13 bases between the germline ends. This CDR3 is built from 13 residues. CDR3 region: CSVAGSGPYGYTF. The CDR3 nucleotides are TGCAGCGTTGCAGGGTCAGGACCCTATGGCTACACCTTC. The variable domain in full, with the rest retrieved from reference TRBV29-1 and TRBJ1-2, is SAVISQKPSRDICQRGTSLTIQCQVDSQVTMMFWYRQQPGQSLTLIATANQGSEATYESGFVIDKFPISRPNLTFSTLTVSNMSPEDSSIYLCSVAGSGPYGYTFGSGTRLTVV.

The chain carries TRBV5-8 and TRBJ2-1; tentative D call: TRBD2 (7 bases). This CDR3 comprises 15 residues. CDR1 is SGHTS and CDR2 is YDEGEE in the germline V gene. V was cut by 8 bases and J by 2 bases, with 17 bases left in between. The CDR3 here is CASNWGGRTYNEQFF. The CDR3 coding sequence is TGTGCCAGTAACTGGGGGGGGCGTACCTACAATGAGCAGTTCTTC.

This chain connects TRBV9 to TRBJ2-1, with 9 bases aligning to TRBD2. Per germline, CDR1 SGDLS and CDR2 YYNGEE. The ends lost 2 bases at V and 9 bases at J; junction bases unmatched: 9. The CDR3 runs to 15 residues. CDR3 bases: TGTGCCAGCAGCGTGGGGCTAGCGGGGAGTCGTGAGCAGTTCTTC. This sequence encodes CASSVGLAGSREQFF.

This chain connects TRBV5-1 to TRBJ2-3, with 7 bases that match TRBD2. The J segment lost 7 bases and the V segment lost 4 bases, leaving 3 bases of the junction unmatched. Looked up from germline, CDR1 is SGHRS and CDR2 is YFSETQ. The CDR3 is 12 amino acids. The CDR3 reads CASSREANTQYF. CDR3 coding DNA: TGCGCCAGCAGCCGGGAGGCAAATACGCAGTATTTT.

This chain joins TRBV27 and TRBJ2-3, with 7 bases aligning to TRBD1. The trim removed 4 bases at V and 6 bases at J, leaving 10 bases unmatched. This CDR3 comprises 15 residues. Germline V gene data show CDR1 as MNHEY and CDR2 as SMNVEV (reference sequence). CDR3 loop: CASSSTDRVVDTQYF. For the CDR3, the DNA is TGTGCCAGCAGTTCTACAGACAGGGTGGTGGATACGCAGTATTTT.

CDR3 sequence: CAWSDAAPYEQYF. The CDR3 DNA reads TGTGCCTGGAGTGACGCGGCCCCCTACGAGCAGTACTTC. This sequence joins TRBV30 and TRBJ2-7; D not certain. This CDR3 comprises 13 residues. V lost 1 base to trimming and J lost 2 bases, with 9 bases between them. The germline CDR1 and CDR2 sequences are GTSNPN and SVGIG (reference sequence).

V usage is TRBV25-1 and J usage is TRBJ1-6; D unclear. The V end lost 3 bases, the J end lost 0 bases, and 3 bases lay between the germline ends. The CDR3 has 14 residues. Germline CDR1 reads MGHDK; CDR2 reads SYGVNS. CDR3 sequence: CASSDLSYNSPLHF. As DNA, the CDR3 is TGTGCCAGCAGTGACCTCTCCTATAATTCACCCCTCCACTTT.

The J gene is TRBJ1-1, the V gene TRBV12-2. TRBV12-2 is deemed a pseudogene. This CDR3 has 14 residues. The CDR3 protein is CARRARAGGQYPFF. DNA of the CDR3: TGTGCAAGGAGAGCACGGGCGGGGGGACAGTATCCTTTCTTT.

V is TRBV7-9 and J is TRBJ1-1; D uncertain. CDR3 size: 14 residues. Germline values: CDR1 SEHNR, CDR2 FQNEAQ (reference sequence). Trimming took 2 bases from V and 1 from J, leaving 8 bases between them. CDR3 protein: CASSLYTENTEAFF. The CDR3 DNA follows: TGTGCCAGCAGCTTATATACAGAGAACACTGAAGCTTTCTTT. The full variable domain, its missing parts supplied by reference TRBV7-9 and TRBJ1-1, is DTGVSQNPRHKITKRGQNVTFRCDPISEHNRLYWYRQTLGQGPEFLTYFQNEAQLEKSRLLSDRFSAERPKGSFSTLEIQRTEQGDSAMYLCASSLYTENTEAFFGQGTRLTVV.

The CDR3 DNA sequence: TGTGCCAGCAGTTTATCCCCAGGGAGGACCCAGAACATTCAGTACTTC. It yields the protein CASSLSPGRTQNIQYF. The chain combines TRBV27 with TRBJ2-4; TRBD2 is a possible D gene (6 bases). Trimming pared 0 bases from V and 7 bases from J, leaving 16 bases between. Germline CDR1 is MNHEY and CDR2 is SMNVEV (reference sequence). The CDR3 totals 16 residues.

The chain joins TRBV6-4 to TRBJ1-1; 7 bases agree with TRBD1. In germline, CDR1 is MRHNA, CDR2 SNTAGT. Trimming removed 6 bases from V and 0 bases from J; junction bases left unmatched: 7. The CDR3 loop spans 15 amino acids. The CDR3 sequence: CASREGQIMNTEAFF. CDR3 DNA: TGTGCCAGCAGAGAGGGACAGATAATGAACACTGAAGCTTTCTTT.

This CDR3 is CASNDRGRTGELFF. In DNA, the CDR3 is TGCGCCAGCAACGACAGGGGGCGCACCGGGGAGCTGTTTTTT. V usage is TRBV5-1 and J usage is TRBJ2-2, with 10 positions matching TRBD1. This CDR3 has 14 residues. V was pared by 6 bases and J by 4 bases, with 3 bases of the junction left unmatched. CDR1 is SGHRS and CDR2 is YFSETQ in the germline V gene.